This T cell receptor beta chain derives from a study of shared clonotypes between healthy human individuals. Study outcomes and limitations: Some naive CD4 clonotypes, 4.5% to 5.5%, turned up in common across a handful of donors. A reduction in generation probabilities was seen for non-shared clonotypes relative to those shared by all four donors.

Method: immunoSEQ multiplex PCR; TCRdb's copy keeps in-frame clones and lacks some. This table has 2 million to 2.5 million clones, around 93% appearing once. Germline CDR1 is SGHRS and CDR2 is YFSETQ. This CDR3 spans 15 amino acids. Trimming took off 0 bases at V and 4 bases at J, with 11 bases between the two ends. Turning to this clone: Its antigen is not known.

The sequenced sample was naive CD4+ T cells from PBMCs. Regarding subset: CD45RA+ positively selected. The rearrangement joins TRBV5-1 to TRBJ2-1; tentative D call: TRBD2 (5 bases). The source is a man aged 18-30 years in good health. Some clones in this sample may be carry-over from other donors' samples. This CDR3 reads CASSLAGNEYNEQFF. In DNA, the CDR3 is TGCGCCAGCAGCTTGGCCGGGAACGAGTACAATGAGCAGTTCTTC.